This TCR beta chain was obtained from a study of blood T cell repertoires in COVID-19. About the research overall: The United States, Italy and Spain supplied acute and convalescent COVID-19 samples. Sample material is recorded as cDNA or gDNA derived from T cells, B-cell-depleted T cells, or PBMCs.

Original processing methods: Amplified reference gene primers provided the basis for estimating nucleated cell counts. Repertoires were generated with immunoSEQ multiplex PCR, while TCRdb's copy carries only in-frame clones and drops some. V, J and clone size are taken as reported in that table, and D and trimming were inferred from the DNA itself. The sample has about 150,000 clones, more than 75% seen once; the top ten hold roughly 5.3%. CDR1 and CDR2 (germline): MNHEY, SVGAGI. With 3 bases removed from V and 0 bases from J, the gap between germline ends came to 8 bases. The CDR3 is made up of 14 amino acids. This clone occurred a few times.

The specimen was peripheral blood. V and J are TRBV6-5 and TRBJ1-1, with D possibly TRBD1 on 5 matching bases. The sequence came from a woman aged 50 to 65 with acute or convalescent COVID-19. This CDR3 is CASSYQGMNTEAFF. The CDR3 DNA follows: TGTGCCAGCAGTTATCAGGGAATGAACACTGAAGCTTTCTTT.